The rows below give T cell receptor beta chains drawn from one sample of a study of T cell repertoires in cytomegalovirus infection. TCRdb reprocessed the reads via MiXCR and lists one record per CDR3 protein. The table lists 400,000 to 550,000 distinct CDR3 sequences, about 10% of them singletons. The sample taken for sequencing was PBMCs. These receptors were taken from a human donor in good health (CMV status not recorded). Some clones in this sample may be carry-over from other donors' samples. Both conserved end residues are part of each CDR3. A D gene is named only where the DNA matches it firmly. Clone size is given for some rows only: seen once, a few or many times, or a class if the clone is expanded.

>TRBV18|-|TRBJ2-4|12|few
CASSGGPDIQYF
TGTGCCAGCTCCGGGGGTCCGGACATTCAGTACTTC
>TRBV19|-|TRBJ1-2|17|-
CASSRGPPEDPYYGYTF
TGTGCCAGTAGTAGGGGGCCCCCCGAGGACCCCTACTATGGCTACACCTTC
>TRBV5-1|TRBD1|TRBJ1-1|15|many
CASSGRGLGNTEAFF
TGCGCCAGCAGTGGCAGGGGGCTAGGGAACACTGAAGCTTTCTTT
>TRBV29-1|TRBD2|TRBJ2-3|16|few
CSVPGLAGSSTDTQYF
TGCAGCGTTCCAGGACTAGCTGGATCTAGCACAGATACGCAGTATTTT
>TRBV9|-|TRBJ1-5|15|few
CASSVGEGSNQPQHF
TGTGCCAGCAGCGTAGGAGAGGGCTCCAATCAGCCCCAGCATTTT
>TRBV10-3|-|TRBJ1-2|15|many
CAISESGVANYGYTF
TGTGCCATCAGTGAGTCAGGGGTGGCTAACTATGGCTACACCTTC
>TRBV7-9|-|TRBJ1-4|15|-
CASSSDRSYQEKLFF
TGTGCCAGCAGCTCCGACCGAAGCTATCAGGAAAAACTGTTTTTT
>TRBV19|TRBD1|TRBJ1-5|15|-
CASSIQGQGAQPQHF
TGTGCCAGTAGTATCCAGGGACAGGGGGCCCAGCCCCAGCATTTT
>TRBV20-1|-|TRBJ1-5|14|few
CSARRTGLNQPQHF
TGCAGTGCTAGGCGGACCGGGCTCAATCAGCCCCAGCATTTT
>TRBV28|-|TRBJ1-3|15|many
CASRGRRGGGNTIYF
TGTGCCAGCAGGGGCCGTCGGGGGGGTGGAAACACCATATATTTT
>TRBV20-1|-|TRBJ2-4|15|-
CSATRLPLAKNIQYF
TGCAGTGCTACACGACTCCCACTAGCCAAAAACATTCAGTACTTC
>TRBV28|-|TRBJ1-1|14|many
CASSANDGDTEAFF
TGTGCCAGCAGTGCTAACGACGGTGACACTGAAGCTTTCTTT
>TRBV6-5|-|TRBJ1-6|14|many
CASSYYPGYSPLHF
TGTGCCAGCAGTTATTATCCAGGGTACTCACCCCTCCACTTT
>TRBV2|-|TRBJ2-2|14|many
CASSLDKNTGELFF
TGTGCCAGCAGTCTAGACAAGAACACCGGGGAGCTGTTTTTT
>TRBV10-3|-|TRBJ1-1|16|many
CATIKQEGMVNTEAFF
TGTGCCACCATCAAACAGGAGGGGATGGTTAACACTGAAGCTTTCTTT
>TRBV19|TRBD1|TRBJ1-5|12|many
CATQGAGQPQHF
TGTGCCACCCAGGGGGCGGGTCAGCCCCAGCATTTT
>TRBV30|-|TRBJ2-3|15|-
CAWSVLGSSTDTQYF
TGTGCCTGGAGTGTACTGGGATCTAGCACAGATACGCAGTATTTT
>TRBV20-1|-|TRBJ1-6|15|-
CSARDRRLHNSPLHF
TGCAGTGCTAGAGATCGTCGGCTTCATAATTCACCCCTCCACTTT
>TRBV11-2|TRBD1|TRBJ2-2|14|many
CASTPGQGAGELFF
TGTGCCAGCACCCCGGGACAGGGCGCCGGGGAGCTGTTTTTT
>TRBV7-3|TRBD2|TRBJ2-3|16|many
CASRTGLAGGSDTQYF
TGTGCCAGCAGAACGGGACTAGCGGGGGGGTCAGATACGCAGTATTTT
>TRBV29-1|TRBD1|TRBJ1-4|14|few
CSVEYRGSNEKLFF
TGCAGCGTTGAGTACAGGGGGAGTAATGAAAAACTGTTTTTT
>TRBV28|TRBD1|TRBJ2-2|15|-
CASRWDRGLPGELFF
TGTGCCAGCCGCTGGGACAGGGGGCTGCCCGGGGAGCTGTTTTTT
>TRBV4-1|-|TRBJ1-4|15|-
CASSQDGAIGEKLFF
TGCGCCAGCAGCCAAGACGGGGCGATAGGCGAAAAACTGTTTTTT
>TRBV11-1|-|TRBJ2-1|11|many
CASSPRGEQFF
TGTGCCAGCAGCCCACGAGGTGAGCAGTTCTTC
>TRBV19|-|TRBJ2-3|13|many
CASSIRGGDTQYF
TGTGCCAGTAGTATCAGGGGAGGAGATACGCAGTATTTT
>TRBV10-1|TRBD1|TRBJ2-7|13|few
CASSFGQGGEQYF
TGCGCCAGCAGTTTCGGACAGGGCGGAGAGCAGTACTTC
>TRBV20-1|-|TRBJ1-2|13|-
CSANVGLNYGYTF
TGCAGTGCTAATGTAGGCCTTAACTATGGCTACACCTTC
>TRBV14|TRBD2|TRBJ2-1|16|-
CASSQVRIAGGNEQFF
TGTGCCAGCAGCCAAGTCAGGATAGCGGGAGGAAATGAGCAGTTCTTC
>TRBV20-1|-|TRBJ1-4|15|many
CSARDGASWDEKLFF
TGCAGTGCTAGAGACGGGGCCTCGTGGGATGAAAAACTGTTTTTT
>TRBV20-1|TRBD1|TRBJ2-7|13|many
CSARQTGGTEQYF
TGCAGTGCTAGGCAGACAGGGGGCACCGAGCAGTACTTC
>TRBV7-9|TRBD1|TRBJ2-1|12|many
CASSYRGEGQFF
TGTGCCAGCAGCTACAGGGGCGAGGGGCAGTTCTTC
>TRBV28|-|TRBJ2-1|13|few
CASSKRTFGEQFF
TGTGCCAGCAGTAAAAGGACCTTCGGAGAGCAGTTCTTC
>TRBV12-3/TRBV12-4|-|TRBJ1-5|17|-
CASSLAQGTVGNQPQHF
TGTGCCAGCAGTTTAGCTCAGGGAACGGTCGGCAATCAGCCCCAGCATTTT
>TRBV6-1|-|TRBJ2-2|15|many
CASSESGGYTGELFF
TGTGCCAGCAGTGAAAGCGGCGGATACACCGGGGAGCTGTTTTTT
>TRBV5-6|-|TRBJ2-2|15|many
CASSPDSSNTGELFF
TGTGCCAGCAGCCCGGACAGTTCGAACACCGGGGAGCTGTTTTTT
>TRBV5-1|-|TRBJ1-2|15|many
CASAGTGGETNGYTF
TGCGCCAGCGCAGGGACCGGAGGGGAAACTAATGGCTACACCTTC
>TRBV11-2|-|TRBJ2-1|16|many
CASRSPGTRTTNEQFF
TGTGCCAGCAGGTCCCCCGGGACAAGGACAACCAATGAGCAGTTCTTC
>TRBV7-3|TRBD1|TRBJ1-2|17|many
CASSLTAGQGANYGYTF
TGTGCCAGCAGCTTAACAGCGGGACAGGGAGCTAACTATGGCTACACCTTC
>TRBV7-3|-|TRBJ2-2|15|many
CASSPGQANTGELFF
TGTGCCAGCAGCCCGGGACAAGCGAACACCGGGGAGCTGTTTTTT
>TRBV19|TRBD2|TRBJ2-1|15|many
CASSIAGGVYNEQFF
TGTGCCAGTAGTATAGCGGGAGGGGTCTACAATGAGCAGTTCTTC
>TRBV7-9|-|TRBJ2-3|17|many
CASSLGRAGASTDTQYF
TGTGCCAGCAGCTTGGGAAGAGCGGGCGCTAGCACAGATACGCAGTATTTT
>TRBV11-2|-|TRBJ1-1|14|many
CASSLVARVTEAFF
TGTGCCAGCAGCTTAGTCGCCAGGGTTACTGAAGCTTTCTTT
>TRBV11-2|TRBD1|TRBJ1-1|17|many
CASSPWTGGFLRTEAFF
TGTGCCAGCAGCCCCTGGACAGGGGGCTTCCTGAGGACTGAAGCTTTCTTT
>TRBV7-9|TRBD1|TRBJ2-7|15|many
CASSFQGQGGYEQYF
TGTGCCAGCAGCTTCCAAGGACAGGGCGGCTACGAGCAGTACTTC
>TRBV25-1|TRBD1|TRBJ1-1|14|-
CASSGAAGGTEAFF
TGTGCCAGCAGTGGTGCGGCAGGGGGCACTGAAGCTTTCTTT
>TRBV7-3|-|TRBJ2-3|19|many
CASSLKGWRQDRSTDTQYF
TGTGCCAGCAGCTTAAAGGGCTGGAGACAGGATCGGTCCACAGATACGCAGTATTTT
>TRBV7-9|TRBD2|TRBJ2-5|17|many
CASSPLTSGRFQETQYF
TGTGCCAGCAGCCCGCTGACTAGCGGCCGGTTCCAAGAGACCCAGTACTTC
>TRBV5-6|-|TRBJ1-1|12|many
CASARTNTEAFF
TGTGCCAGTGCCCGAACGAACACTGAAGCTTTCTTT
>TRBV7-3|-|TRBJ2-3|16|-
CAGSPGTHVKADTQYF
TGTGCCGGCAGCCCAGGGACACACGTAAAGGCAGATACGCAGTATTTT
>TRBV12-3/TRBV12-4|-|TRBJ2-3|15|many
CASSPRGVGADTQYF
TGTGCCAGCAGCCCGAGGGGGGTTGGTGCAGATACGCAGTATTTT
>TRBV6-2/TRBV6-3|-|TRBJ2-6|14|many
CASSTFSGANVLTF
TGTGCCAGCAGTACCTTCTCTGGGGCCAACGTCCTGACTTTC
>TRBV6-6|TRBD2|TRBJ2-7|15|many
CASSYQGLAGDEQYF
TGTGCCAGCAGTTACCAGGGACTAGCGGGAGACGAGCAGTACTTC
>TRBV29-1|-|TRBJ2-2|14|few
CSVEPRVNTGELFF
TGCAGCGTTGAACCAAGGGTGAACACCGGGGAGCTGTTTTTT
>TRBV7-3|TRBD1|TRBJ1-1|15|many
CASSLQGARNTEAFF
TGTGCCAGCAGCCTTCAGGGGGCGCGGAACACTGAAGCTTTCTTT
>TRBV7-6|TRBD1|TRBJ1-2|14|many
CASSSEQGAQGYTF
TGTGCCAGCAGCTCAGAACAGGGGGCGCAGGGCTACACCTTC
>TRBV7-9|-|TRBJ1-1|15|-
CASSLLTGLNTEAFF
TGTGCCAGCAGCTTACTGACAGGATTGAACACTGAAGCTTTCTTT